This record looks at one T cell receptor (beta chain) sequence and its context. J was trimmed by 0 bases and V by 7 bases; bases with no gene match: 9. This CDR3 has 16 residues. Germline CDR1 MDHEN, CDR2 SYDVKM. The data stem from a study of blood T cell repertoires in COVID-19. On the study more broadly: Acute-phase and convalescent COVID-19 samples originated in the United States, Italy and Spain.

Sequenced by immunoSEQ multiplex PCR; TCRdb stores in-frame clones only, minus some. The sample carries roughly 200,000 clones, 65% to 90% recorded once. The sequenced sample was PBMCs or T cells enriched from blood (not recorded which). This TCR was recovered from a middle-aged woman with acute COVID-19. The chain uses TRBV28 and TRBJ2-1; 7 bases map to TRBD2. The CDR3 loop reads CASTERGASSYNEQFF. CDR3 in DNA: TGTGCCAGCACGGAGCGGGGCGCTAGCTCCTACAATGAGCAGTTCTTC. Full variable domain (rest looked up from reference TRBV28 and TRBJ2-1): DVKVTQSSRYLVKRTGEKVFLECVQDMDHENMFWYRQDPGLGLRLIYFSYDVKMKEKGDIPEGYSVSREKKERFSLILESASTNQTSMYLCASTERGASSYNEQFFGPGTRLTVL.